This T cell receptor beta chain was captured in a study of PD-L1 blockade in urothelial cancer. Across the study: Analysis of blood occurred 3 weeks (second dose) and 6 weeks after treatment start.

Noted time point: peripheral blood 6 weeks after treatment start. Patients each gave 1 to 8 samples, pretreatment and on-treatment. Into every PCR, synthetic TCR analog templates were spiked. Profiling relied on immunoSEQ multiplex PCR, and the TCRdb table lists in-frame clones only, not all of them. The data contain about 30,000 clones, roughly 83% of them singletons. Sequencing used PBMCs, obtained around atezolizumab (anti-PD-L1) treatment. This TCR was sampled from a man between 65 and 85 years old with urothelial cancer.

Here the CDR3 reads CASSEQQYNEQFF. The CDR3 region has the DNA TGTGCCAGCAGTGAACAACAGTACAATGAGCAGTTCTTC. The chain recombines TRBV6-1 with TRBJ2-1; the D is unclear. Germline values: CDR1 MNHNS, CDR2 SASEGT. CDR3 length: 13 residues. Trimming removed 2 bases from V and 4 bases from J, with 6 bases in between.